These 2 T cell receptor beta chains were all obtained from the same sample, sequenced in a study of T-cell reconstitution after alpha-beta-depleted transplantation in children. This sample's TCRbeta library carried unique molecular identifier barcodes. TCRdb re-called the PCR reads through MiXCR, storing one row per CDR3 protein. The sample shows roughly 120,000 distinct CDR3 sequences, 20% to 25% of them seen only once. Material: PBMCs, mostly from graft donor cells, obtained 180 days after TCRalphabeta/CD19-depleted stem cell transplant. The receptors shown here come from a male patient aged 2-9 years who had a stem cell transplant for chronic granulomatous disease, so the T cells may come from the graft donor.

The J gene is TRBJ2-1, the V gene TRBV7-2; D uncertain. Germline V lookup: CDR1 SGHTA, CDR2 FQGNSA. The CDR3 sequence is 13 residues long. The ends were cut back, 5 bases at V and 8 bases at J, with 13 bases in the middle. The CDR3 nucleotides read TGTGCCAGCAGCCCCCACCAATGGGATGAGCAGTTCTTC. It is translated as CASSPHQWDEQFF.

Here the CDR3 DNA reads TGCGCCAGCAGCTTGGCTCAGCGCAATGAGCAGTTCTTC. Its translation: CASSLAQRNEQFF. The gene calls are TRBV5-1 and TRBJ2-1, with D unresolved. V shed 0 bases and J shed 6 bases, with 7 bases lying between them. Germline V gene lookup returns CDR1 SGHRS and CDR2 YFSETQ. The CDR3 extends over 13 amino acids.